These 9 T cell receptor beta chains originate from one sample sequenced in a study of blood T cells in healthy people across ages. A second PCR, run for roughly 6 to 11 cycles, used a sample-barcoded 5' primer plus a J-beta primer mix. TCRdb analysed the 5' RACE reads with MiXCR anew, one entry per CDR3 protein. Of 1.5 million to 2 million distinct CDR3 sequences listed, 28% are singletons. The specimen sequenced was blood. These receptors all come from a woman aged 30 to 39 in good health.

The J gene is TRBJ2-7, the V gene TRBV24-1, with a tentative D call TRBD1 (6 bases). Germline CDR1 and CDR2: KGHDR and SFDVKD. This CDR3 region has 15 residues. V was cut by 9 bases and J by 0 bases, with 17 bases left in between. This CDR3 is CATATHRVYSYEQYF. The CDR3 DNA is TGTGCCACCGCCACCCACAGGGTTTACTCCTACGAGCAGTACTTC.

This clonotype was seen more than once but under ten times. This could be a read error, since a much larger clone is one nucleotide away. Here the CDR3 DNA reads TGTGCCAACAGCTTAACCCAGGGAGGGGTTGTGTTCTTC. Translated, it gives CANSLTQGGVVFF. The V gene is TRBV11-2, the J gene TRBJ2-1; 7 positions match TRBD2. The V gene's germline CDR1 is SGHAT and CDR2 FQNNGV. The CDR3 totals 13 residues.

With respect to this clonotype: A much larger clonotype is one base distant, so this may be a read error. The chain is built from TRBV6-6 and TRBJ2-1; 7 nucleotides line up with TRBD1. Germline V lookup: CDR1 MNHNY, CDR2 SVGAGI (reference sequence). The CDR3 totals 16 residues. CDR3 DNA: TGTGCCAACAGTTACTCGAGTCCAGGGGGTAGGAATGAGCAGTTCTTC. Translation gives CANSYSSPGGRNEQFF.

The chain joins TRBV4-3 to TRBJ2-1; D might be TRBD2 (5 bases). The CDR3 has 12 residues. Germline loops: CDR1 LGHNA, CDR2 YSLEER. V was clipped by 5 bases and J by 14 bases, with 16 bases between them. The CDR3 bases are TGCGCCAGCAGCAGCCAAGTTATACTAGAGTTCTTC. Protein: CASSSQVILEFF.

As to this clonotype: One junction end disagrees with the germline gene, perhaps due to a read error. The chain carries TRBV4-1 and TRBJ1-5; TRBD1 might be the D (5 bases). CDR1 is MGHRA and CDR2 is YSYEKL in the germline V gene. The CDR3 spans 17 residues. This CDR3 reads CAGSQTERVGRQQPQHF. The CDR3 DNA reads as TGCGCCGGCAGCCAAACTGAACGGGTGGGACGTCAACAGCCCCAGCATTTT.

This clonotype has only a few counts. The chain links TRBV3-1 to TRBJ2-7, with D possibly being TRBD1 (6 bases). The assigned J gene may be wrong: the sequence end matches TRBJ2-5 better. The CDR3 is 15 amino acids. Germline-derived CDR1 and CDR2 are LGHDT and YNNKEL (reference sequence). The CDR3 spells CASSRDRTARETQYF. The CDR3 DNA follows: TGTGCCAGCAGCCGCGACAGGACGGCACGGGAGACCCAGTACTTC.

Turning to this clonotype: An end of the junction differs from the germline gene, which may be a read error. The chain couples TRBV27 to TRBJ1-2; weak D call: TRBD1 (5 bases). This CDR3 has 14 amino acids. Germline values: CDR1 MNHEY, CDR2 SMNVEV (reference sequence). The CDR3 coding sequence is TGTGTCAGCAGTTCTACAGGCCCAAATTATGGCTACACCTTC. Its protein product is CVSSSTGPNYGYTF.

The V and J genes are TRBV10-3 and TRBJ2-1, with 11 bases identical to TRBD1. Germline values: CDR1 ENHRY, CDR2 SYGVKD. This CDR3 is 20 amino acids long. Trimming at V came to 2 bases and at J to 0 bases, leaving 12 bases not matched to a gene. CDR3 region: CAISEPLGPGTGGSYNEQFF. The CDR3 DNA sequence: TGTGCCATCAGTGAGCCTCTCGGTCCCGGGACAGGGGGCTCCTACAATGAGCAGTTCTTC.

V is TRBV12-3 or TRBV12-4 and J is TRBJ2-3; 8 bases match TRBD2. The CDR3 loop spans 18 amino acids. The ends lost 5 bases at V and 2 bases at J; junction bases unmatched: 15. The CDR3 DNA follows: TGTGCCAGCAGTCTCGGGACTAGACGGCTACGGGCCACAGATACGCAGTATTTT. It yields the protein CASSLGTRRLRATDTQYF.